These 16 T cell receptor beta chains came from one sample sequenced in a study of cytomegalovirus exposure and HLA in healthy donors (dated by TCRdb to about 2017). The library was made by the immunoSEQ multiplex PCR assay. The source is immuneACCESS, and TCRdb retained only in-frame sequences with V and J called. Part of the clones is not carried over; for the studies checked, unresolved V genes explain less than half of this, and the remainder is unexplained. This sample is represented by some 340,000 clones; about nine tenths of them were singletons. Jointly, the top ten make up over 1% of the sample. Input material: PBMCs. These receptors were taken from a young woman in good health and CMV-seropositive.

The CDR3 DNA is TGTGCCAGCAGCGCTGATCCCAGGGGCTCTGGAAACACCATATATTTT. It codes for CASSADPRGSGNTIYF. The chain recombines TRBV9 with TRBJ1-3; D might be TRBD1 (6 bases). V shed 3 bases and J shed 0 bases, with 13 bases lying between them. The CDR3 is 16 residues long. The germline CDR1 and CDR2 sequences are SGDLS and YYNGEE.

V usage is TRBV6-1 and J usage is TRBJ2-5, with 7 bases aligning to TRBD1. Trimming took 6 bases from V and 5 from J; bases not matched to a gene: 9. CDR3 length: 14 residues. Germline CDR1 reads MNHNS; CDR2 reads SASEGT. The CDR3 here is CASRATTGLETQYF. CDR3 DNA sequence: TGTGCCAGCAGAGCTACGACAGGGTTGGAGACCCAGTACTTC.

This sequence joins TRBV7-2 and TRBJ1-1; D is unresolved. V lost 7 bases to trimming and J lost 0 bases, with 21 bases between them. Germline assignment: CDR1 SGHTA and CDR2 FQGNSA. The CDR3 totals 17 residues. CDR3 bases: TGTGCCAGCACCCAGTCTCCGGGAGCCCCTATGAACACTGAAGCTTTCTTT. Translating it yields CASTQSPGAPMNTEAFF.

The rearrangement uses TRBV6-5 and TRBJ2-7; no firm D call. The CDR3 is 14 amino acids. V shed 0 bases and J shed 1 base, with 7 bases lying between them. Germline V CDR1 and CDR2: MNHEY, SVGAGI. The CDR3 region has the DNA TGTGCCAGCAGTTACTCAGGGCTTTCCTACGAGCAGTACTTC. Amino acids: CASSYSGLSYEQYF.

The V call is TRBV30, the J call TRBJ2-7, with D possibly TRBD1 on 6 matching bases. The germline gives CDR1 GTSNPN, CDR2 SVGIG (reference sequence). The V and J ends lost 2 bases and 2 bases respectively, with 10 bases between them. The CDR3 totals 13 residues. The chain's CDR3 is CAWSQGSPYEQYF. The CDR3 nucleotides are TGTGCCTGGAGTCAGGGGTCACCCTACGAGCAGTACTTC.

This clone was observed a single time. In DNA form, the CDR3 reads TGTGCCAGAAGTTCTCCGGGACAGGGGGCTCTAGAACCCTCCTACGAGCAGTACTTC. Translating gives CARSSPGQGALEPSYEQYF. The rearrangement uses TRBV5-3 and TRBJ2-7, with 12 bases fitting TRBD1. TRBV5-3 is known as an ORF, though its function is uncertain. The CDR3 is made up of 19 amino acids. V was clipped by 5 bases and J by 0 bases; unmatched bases: 15.

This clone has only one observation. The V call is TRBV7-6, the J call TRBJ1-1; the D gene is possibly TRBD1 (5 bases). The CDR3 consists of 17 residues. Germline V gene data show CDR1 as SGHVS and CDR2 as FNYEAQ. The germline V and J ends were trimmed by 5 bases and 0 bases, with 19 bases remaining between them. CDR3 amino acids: CASSPPHVSGLNTEAFF. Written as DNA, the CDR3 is TGTGCCAGCAGCCCACCGCATGTTTCGGGACTGAACACTGAAGCTTTCTTT.

CDR3 sequence: CAWSESSSYEQYF. CDR3 coding DNA: TGTGCCTGGAGTGAGAGCTCTTCCTACGAGCAGTACTTC. The genes are TRBV30 and TRBJ2-7; no firm D call. Trimming stripped 1 base from V and 1 base from J, with 8 bases between. The CDR3 length is 13 residues. Germline V gene lookup returns CDR1 GTSNPN and CDR2 SVGIG (reference sequence).

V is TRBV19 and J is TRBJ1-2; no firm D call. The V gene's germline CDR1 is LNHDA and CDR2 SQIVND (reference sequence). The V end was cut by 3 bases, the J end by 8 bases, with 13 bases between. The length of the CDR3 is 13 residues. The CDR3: CASSMVGLFGYTF. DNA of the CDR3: TGTGCCAGTAGTATGGTAGGCTTGTTCGGCTACACCTTC.

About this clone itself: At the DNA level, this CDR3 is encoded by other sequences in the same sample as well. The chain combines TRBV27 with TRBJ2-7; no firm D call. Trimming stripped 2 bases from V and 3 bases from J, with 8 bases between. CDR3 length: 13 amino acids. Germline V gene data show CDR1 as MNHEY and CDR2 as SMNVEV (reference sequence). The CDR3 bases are TGTGCCAGCAGTTTAGGTCCTCTCTACGAGCAGTACTTC. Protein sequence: CASSLGPLYEQYF.

CDR3 in DNA: TGTGCCAGCAGCTTGGCATCGGTGGGATACAATGAGCAGTTCTTC. This gives the protein CASSLASVGYNEQFF. The chain is built from TRBV5-4 and TRBJ2-1; D not certain. Germline V lookup: CDR1 SGHNT, CDR2 YYREEE (reference sequence). V lost 0 bases and J lost 4, with 11 bases in between. The CDR3 runs 15 residues.

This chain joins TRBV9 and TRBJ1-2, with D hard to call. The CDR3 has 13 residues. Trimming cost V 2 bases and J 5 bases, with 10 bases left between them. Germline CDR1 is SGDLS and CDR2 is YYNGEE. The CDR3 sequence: CASSVAGAYGYTF. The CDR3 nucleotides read TGTGCCAGCAGCGTCGCAGGCGCTTATGGCTACACCTTC.

The CDR3 DNA reads as TGTGCCAGTAGTATGGGGACAGGGAACACCGGGGAGCTGTTTTTT. Protein: CASSMGTGNTGELFF. This rearrangement joins TRBV19 to TRBJ2-2; 8 bases agree with TRBD1. Trimming took 3 bases from V and 1 from J; bases not matched to a gene: 1. The CDR3 is 15 residues long. Germline V lookup: CDR1 LNHDA, CDR2 SQIVND (reference sequence).

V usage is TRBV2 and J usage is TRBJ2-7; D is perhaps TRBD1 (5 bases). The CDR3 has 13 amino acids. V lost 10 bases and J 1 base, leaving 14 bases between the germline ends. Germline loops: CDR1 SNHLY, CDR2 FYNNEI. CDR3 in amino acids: CATTATVSYEQYF. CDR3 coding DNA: TGTGCCACCACCGCGACAGTATCCTACGAGCAGTACTTC.

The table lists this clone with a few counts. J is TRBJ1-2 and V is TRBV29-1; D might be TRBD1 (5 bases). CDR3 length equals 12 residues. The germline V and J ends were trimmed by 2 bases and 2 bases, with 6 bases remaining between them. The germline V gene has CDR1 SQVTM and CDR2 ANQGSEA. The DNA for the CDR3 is TGCAGCGTTGAAAAGGGGAACTATGGCTACACCTTC. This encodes CSVEKGNYGYTF.

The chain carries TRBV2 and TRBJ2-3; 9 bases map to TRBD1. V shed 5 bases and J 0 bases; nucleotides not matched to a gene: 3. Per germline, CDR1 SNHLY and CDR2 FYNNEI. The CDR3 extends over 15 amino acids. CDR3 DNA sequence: TGTGCCAGCAGTTCGGGGACAGGGAGCACAGATACGCAGTATTTT. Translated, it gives CASSSGTGSTDTQYF.